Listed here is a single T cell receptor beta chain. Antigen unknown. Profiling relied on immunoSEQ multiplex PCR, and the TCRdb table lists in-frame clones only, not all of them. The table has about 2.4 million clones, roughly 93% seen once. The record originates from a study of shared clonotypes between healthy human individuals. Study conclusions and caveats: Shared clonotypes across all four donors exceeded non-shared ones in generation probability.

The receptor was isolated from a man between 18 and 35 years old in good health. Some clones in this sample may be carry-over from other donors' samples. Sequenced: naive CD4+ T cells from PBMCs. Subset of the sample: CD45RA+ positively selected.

The CDR3 protein is CASSLSPGQLSSYEQYF. The CDR3 nucleotides are TGTGCCAGCAGTCTTTCTCCGGGACAGCTTAGCTCCTACGAGCAGTACTTC. This chain links TRBV27 with TRBJ2-7, with 7 nucleotides matching TRBD1. The CDR3 sequence is 17 residues long. V was clipped by 5 bases and J by 0 bases; unmatched bases: 13. Germline values: CDR1 MNHEY, CDR2 SMNVEV (reference sequence).